The 14 T cell receptor beta chains below all came from one sample that was sequenced in a study of T cell changes during pregnancy in multiple sclerosis. Only in-frame clones appear in the TCRdb table, and some are missing; sequencing was by immunoSEQ multiplex PCR. Of some 80,000 clones in the sample, approximately 91% were seen once. Sample: peripheral blood, taken in the first trimester of pregnancy. All receptors derive from a female donor with multiple sclerosis, enrolled in a pregnancy study.

DNA of the CDR3: TGTGCCAGCAGCGTTGCAGGGGTAGGGGTCGGCTACACCTTC. Translating it yields CASSVAGVGVGYTF. The V and J genes are TRBV9 and TRBJ1-2, with D possibly being TRBD1 (6 bases). Between the trimmed V and J ends, which lost 2 bases and 8 bases, there was a span of 16 bases. Germline CDR1 and CDR2: SGDLS and YYNGEE. The CDR3 length is 14 residues.

J is TRBJ1-1 and V is TRBV10-3, with TRBD1 as a possible D gene (5 bases). Trimming pared 8 bases from V and 5 bases from J, leaving 15 bases between. Germline V CDR1 and CDR2: ENHRY, SYGVKD. This CDR3 has 13 residues. The CDR3 loop is CAIAGTTRTEAFF. CDR3 coding DNA: TGTGCCATCGCGGGGACGACAAGGACTGAAGCTTTCTTT.

The chain joins TRBV2 to TRBJ2-7, with a tentative D call TRBD1 (5 bases). CDR1 SNHLY and CDR2 FYNNEI come from the germline V gene. Trimming cost V 4 bases and J 0 bases, with 13 bases left between them. The CDR3 is made up of 15 amino acids. CDR3 in DNA: TGTGCCAGCAGTGGTGGGGCAGAGAGCTCCTACGAGCAGTACTTC. Translated, it gives CASSGGAESSYEQYF.

The chain has TRBV6-6 and TRBJ2-7, with D perhaps matching TRBD2 (7 bases). This CDR3 is built from 14 residues. Germline lookup yields CDR1 MNHNY and CDR2 SVGAGI (reference sequence). Trimming stripped 5 bases from V and 4 bases from J, with 15 bases between. CDR3 nucleotides: TGTGCCAGCAGTACCCGCGGGGGCTCGTACGAGCAGTACTTC. This translates into CASSTRGGSYEQYF.

The chain recombines TRBV5-1 with TRBJ2-1, with D possibly being TRBD2 (5 bases). CDR3 length equals 15 residues. Germline CDR1 reads SGHRS; CDR2 reads YFSETQ. Trimming cost V 5 bases and J 3 bases, with 15 bases left between them. CDR3 nucleotide sequence: TGCGCCAGCAGGCCAGAAGCGGACTTCTACAATGAGCAGTTCTTC. This encodes CASRPEADFYNEQFF.

The chain recombines TRBV5-1 with TRBJ2-5; 7 bases map to TRBD1. Germline V lookup: CDR1 SGHRS, CDR2 YFSETQ. Germline trimming cut 3 bases from V and 7 bases from J; bases unmatched to any gene: 6. There are 13 residues in the CDR3. For the CDR3, the DNA is TGCGCCAGCAGCTCGGGACAGTCAGGGACCCAGTACTTC. Translating gives CASSSGQSGTQYF.

V usage is TRBV28 and J usage is TRBJ2-2, with D perhaps matching TRBD2 (6 bases). Germline V gene sequence: CDR1 MDHEN, CDR2 SYDVKM. This CDR3 spans 18 amino acids. V shed 5 bases and J shed 0 bases, with 19 bases lying between them. Here the CDR3 reads CASSPLILAGTNTGELFF. Written as DNA, the CDR3 is TGTGCCAGCAGTCCGTTGATTTTGGCGGGAACGAACACCGGGGAGCTGTTTTTT.

This chain connects TRBV27 to TRBJ1-1; D possibly corresponds to TRBD1 (5 bases). V lost 6 bases and J lost 1, with 9 bases in between. The CDR3 consists of 13 residues. Germline values: CDR1 MNHEY, CDR2 SMNVEV (reference sequence). CDR3: CASSWGRNTEAFF. The CDR3 DNA sequence: TGTGCCAGCAGCTGGGGCAGGAACACTGAAGCTTTCTTT.

The rearrangement links TRBV5-1 to TRBJ2-7, with a tentative D call TRBD2 (6 bases). The germline V and J ends were trimmed by 3 bases and 4 bases, with 20 bases remaining between them. This CDR3 has 16 residues. Per the germline V gene, CDR1 is SGHRS and CDR2 is YFSETQ. CDR3 protein: CASSSAVGGNFYEQYF. The CDR3 bases are TGCGCCAGCAGCTCGGCCGTCGGGGGTAACTTTTACGAGCAGTACTTC.

This chain links TRBV25-1 with TRBJ2-5; TRBD2 matches at 12 bases. Per germline, CDR1 MGHDK and CDR2 SYGVNS. This CDR3 has 16 amino acids. The ends lost 2 bases at V and 5 bases at J; junction bases unmatched: 6. CDR3: CASSELAGGKRETQYF. CDR3 nucleotide sequence: TGTGCCAGCAGTGAACTAGCGGGGGGGAAGAGGGAGACCCAGTACTTC.

This clone was seen a single time. V gene TRBV7-9 combines with J gene TRBJ2-1; unclear D gene. With 1 base removed from V and 0 bases from J, the gap between germline ends came to 10 bases. Germline values: CDR1 SEHNR, CDR2 FQNEAQ (reference sequence). CDR3 length: 16 amino acids. The CDR3 nucleotides are TGTGCCAGCAGCTTAGAGATGGTTAGCTCCTACAATGAGCAGTTCTTC. It yields the protein CASSLEMVSSYNEQFF.

In DNA, the CDR3 is TGTGCCAGCAGCTTAGACGGGCTGTGGAGGAGGACTGGTACTTCACCCCTCCACTTT. Translating gives CASSLDGLWRRTGTSPLHF. The J gene is TRBJ1-6, the V gene TRBV7-8; D call uncertain. Trimming stripped 1 base from V and 9 bases from J, with 25 bases between. CDR3 length: 19 residues. Germline CDR1 SGHVS, CDR2 FQNEAQ.

The V call is TRBV10-3, the J call TRBJ2-5; TRBD1 matches at 10 bases. Germline assignment: CDR1 ENHRY and CDR2 SYGVKD. With V trimmed by 5 bases and J by 5 bases, 17 bases remained unmatched. The CDR3 sequence is 18 residues long. CDR3 amino acids: CAISPGTGVSRVEETQYF. Written as DNA, the CDR3 is TGTGCCATCAGTCCCGGGACAGGGGTTTCTAGGGTGGAGGAGACCCAGTACTTC.

The genes are TRBV14 and TRBJ1-4, with TRBD1 identical over 7 bases. V lost 7 bases, J lost 4 bases, and 3 bases stayed unmatched. Germline CDR1 reads SGHDN; CDR2 reads FVKESK. The CDR3 is made up of 13 amino acids. This chain's CDR3 is CASNRQGNEKLFF. The CDR3 DNA sequence: TGTGCCAGCAACCGACAGGGTAATGAAAAACTGTTTTTT.